What follows is one T cell receptor (beta chain) and its context. This clone showed up just a few times. Its recognized antigen is unknown. Base qualities are missing; no much larger clone stands one base away. The immunoSEQ assay amplified TCRB CDR3 regions from roughly 2.1 micrograms of genomic DNA, or from all available DNA when less than that amount was available. Multiplex PCR used 60 forward primers for TCR V beta segments and 13 reverse primers for J beta segments. To estimate the number of reads per starting template, synthetic control templates were added to each sample at limiting dilution. The Illumina HiSeq System generated sequencing reads of 87 bp. On the study's bioinformatics: PCR and sequencing errors were removed by a nearest neighbor algorithm that merged closely related sequences. Tumor samples were used in the study only if more than 100 unique TCRs were identified. To estimate TIL fraction, the T cell count derived from reads and spike-in coverage was divided by the number of input cells, assuming 6.4 pg DNA per diploid cell. TCR overlap was defined as the percentage of unique tumor TCR beta sequences that were also present in the same patient's peripheral blood. TCRdb carries this immuneACCESS record with in-frame sequences only. Its versions omit some clonotypes, under half of them owing to an unresolved V gene in the studies checked, with the rest unexplained. V and J calls and clone size follow that table, whereas D and trimming were derived from the DNA. The sample contains 3,000 to 3,500 clones, over 60% of them found a single time. Around 4.5% of the sample rests with the top ten.

This sample is part of a study of glioma-infiltrating T cells after dendritic cell vaccination (dated by TCRdb to about 2016). Some background on the complete study: Of the roughly 15 glioblastoma patients in the cohort, all drawn from Phase I and II dendritic cell vaccination trials, 9 were newly diagnosed and 6 had recurrent disease. To make the vaccine, monocyte-derived dendritic cells were cultured for 6 to 7 days with IL-4 and GM-CSF and then pulsed overnight with autologous tumor lysate. Patients received three intradermal dendritic cell vaccine injections at biweekly intervals in the arm below the axilla. For pretreatment tumor, the study used residual fresh-frozen tissue from the same resection that was used to prepare the autologous tumor lysate vaccine. Between 2003 and 2012, the patients were given dendritic cell vaccination pulsed with autologous tumor lysate. Survival after dendritic cell vaccination was correlated with TCR sequencing metrics, including TIL content and tumor-blood repertoire overlap. In glioblastoma patients vaccinated with dendritic cells, deep sequencing of TCR beta CDR3 regions served to measure the amount of tumor-infiltrating lymphocytes and to compare repertoires between tumor and blood. Points the paper makes about the study in general: The three-group TCR overlap response model was characterized as speculative, and prospective validation of the model was stated to be required. The cohort was small and heterogeneous, and full blood and tumor sets were available for few patients, with initial-recurrent tumor pairs available for even fewer patients. TCR clonality showed no direct relationship with survival, which suggests that a diverse polyclonal response may matter. After dendritic cell vaccination, a higher estimated pretreatment TIL content predicted longer time to progression and overall survival.

Selection of patients required sufficient residual fresh-frozen tumor tissue and over two years of available survival data. Molecular status otherwise varied across the glioblastoma patients, but none of them carried an isocitrate dehydrogenase mutation. Tumor specimens were washed free of blood, necrotic areas were removed, and H&E staining confirmed over 20% tumor content before DNA isolation. The Qiagen DNeasy Blood extraction Kit was used to extract genomic DNA. The specimen was tumor tissue, collected before dendritic cell vaccination. The clonotype originates from a human donor with glioblastoma.

The CDR3 region reads CASSPYMNTGELFF. The sequence in DNA is TGTGCCAGCAGCCCTTATATGAACACCGGGGAGCTGTTTTTT. The rearranged chain carries TRBV7-2 and TRBJ2-2; the D gene is unclear. CDR1 and CDR2 are read off the germline V gene as SGHTA and FQGNSA. V loses 5 bases, J loses 1 base, and the germline ends lie 8 bases apart. Measured from the cysteine to the phenylalanine, the CDR3 is 14 residues long. CDR3 DNA is the only sequence kept; it has 42 bases, read in frame from the first base. With the rest looked up from the reference TRBV7-2 and TRBJ2-2 genes rather than sequenced, the full variable domain is GAGVSQSPSNKVTEKGKDVELRCDPISGHTALYWYRQSLGQGLEFLIYFQGNSAPDKSGLPSDRFSAERTGGSVSTLTIQRTQQEDSAVYLCASSPYMNTGELFFGEGSRLTVL.